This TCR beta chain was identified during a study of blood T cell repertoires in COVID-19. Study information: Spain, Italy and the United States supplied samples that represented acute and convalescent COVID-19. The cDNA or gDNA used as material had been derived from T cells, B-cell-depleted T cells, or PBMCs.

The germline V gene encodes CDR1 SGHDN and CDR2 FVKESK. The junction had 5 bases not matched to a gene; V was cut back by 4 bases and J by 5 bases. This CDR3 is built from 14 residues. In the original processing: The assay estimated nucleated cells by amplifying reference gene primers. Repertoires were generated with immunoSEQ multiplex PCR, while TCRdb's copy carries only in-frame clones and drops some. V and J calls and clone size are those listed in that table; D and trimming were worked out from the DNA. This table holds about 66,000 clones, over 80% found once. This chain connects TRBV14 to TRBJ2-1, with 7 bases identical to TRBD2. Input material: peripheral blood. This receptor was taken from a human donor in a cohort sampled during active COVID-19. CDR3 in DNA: TGTGCCAGCAGCCGGGCGGGGGTCGACAATGAGCAGTTCTTC. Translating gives CASSRAGVDNEQFF.